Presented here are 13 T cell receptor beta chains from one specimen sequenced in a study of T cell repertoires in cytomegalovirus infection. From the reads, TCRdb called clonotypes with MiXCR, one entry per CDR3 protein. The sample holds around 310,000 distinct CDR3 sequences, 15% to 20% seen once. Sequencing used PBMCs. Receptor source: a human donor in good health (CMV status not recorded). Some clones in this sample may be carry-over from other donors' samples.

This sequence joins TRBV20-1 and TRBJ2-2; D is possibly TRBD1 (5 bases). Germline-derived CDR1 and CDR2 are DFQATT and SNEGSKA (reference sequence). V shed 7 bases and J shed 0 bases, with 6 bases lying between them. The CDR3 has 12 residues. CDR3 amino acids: CSVQANTGELFF. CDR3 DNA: TGCAGTGTACAGGCGAACACCGGGGAGCTGTTTTTT.

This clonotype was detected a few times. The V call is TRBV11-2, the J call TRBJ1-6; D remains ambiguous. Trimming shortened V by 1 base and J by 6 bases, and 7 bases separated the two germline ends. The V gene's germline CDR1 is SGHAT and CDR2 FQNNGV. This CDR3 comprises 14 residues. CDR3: CASSLGGLNSPLHF. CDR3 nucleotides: TGTGCCAGCAGCTTAGGAGGCCTTAATTCACCCCTCCACTTT.

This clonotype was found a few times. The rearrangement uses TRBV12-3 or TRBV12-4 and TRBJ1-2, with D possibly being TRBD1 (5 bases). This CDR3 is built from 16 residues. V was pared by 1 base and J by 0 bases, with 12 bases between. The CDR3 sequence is CASSLGGTVANYGYTF. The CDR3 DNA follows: TGTGCCAGCAGTTTAGGAGGGACGGTCGCTAACTATGGCTACACCTTC.

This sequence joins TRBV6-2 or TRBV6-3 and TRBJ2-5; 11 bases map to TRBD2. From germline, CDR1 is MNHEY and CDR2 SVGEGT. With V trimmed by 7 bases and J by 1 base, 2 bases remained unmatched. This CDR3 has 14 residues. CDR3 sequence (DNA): TGTGCCAGCAAGGGGACTAGCGGCCAAGAGACCCAGTACTTC. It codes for CASKGTSGQETQYF.

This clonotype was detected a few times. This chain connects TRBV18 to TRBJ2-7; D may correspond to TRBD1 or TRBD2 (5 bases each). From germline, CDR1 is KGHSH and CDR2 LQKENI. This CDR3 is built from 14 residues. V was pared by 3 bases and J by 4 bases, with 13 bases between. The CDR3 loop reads CASSPAEGPYEQYF. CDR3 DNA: TGTGCCAGCTCACCGGCTGAGGGGCCGTACGAGCAGTACTTC.

In DNA, the CDR3 is TGTGCCACCAGCAGAGATGGGGGACAGGGATCTTCACCCCTCCACTTT. Amino acids: CATSRDGGQGSSPLHF. The V call is TRBV15, the J call TRBJ1-6, with 9 bases lining up with TRBD1. CDR1 is LNHNV and CDR2 is YYDKDF in the germline V gene (reference sequence). With 0 bases clipped from V and 9 bases from J, the junction kept 6 bases outside the gene matches. This CDR3 spans 16 amino acids. Full variable domain (missing parts from reference TRBV15 and TRBJ1-6): DAMVIQNPRYQVTQFGKPVTLSCSQTLNHNVMYWYQQKSSQAPKLLFHYYDKDFNNEADTPDNFQSRRPNTSFCFLDIRSPGLGDTAMYLCATSRDGGQGSSPLHFGNGTRLTVT.

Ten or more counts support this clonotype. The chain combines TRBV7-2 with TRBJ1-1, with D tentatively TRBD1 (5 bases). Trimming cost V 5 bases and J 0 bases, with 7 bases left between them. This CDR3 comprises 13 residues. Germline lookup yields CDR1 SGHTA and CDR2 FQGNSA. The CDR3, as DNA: TGTGCCAGCAGCGGGACGCTGAACACTGAAGCTTTCTTT. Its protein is CASSGTLNTEAFF.

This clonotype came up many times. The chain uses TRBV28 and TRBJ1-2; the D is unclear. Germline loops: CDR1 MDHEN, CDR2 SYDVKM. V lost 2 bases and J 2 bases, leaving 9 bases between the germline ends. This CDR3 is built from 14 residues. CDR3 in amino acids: CASSLGQLNYGYTF. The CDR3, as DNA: TGTGCCAGCAGTTTAGGGCAGCTCAACTATGGCTACACCTTC.

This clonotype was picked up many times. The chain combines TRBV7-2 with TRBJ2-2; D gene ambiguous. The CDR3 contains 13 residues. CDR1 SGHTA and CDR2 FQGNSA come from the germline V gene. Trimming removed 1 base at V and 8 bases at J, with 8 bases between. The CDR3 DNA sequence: TGTGCCAGCAGCTTAGATGTAGGTGGGGAGCTGTTTTTT. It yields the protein CASSLDVGGELFF.

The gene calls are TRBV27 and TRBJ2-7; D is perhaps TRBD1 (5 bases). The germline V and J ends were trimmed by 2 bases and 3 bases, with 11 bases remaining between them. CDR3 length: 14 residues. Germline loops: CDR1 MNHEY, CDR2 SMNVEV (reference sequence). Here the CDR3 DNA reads TGTGCCAGCAGTTTAATGGGTAGGGGCTACGAGCAGTACTTC. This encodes CASSLMGRGYEQYF.

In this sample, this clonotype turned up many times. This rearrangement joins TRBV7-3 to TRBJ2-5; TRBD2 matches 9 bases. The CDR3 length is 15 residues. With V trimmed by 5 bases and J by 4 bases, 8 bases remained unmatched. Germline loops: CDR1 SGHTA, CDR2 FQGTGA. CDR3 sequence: CASSRAGGRGETQYF. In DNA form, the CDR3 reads TGTGCCAGCAGCAGGGCGGGGGGGCGCGGAGAGACCCAGTACTTC.

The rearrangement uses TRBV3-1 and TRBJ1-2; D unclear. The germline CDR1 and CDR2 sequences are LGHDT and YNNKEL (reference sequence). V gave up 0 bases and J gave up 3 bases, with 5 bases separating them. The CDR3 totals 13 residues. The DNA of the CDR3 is TGTGCCAGCAGCCAAGAATGGGACTATGGCTACACCTTC. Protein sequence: CASSQEWDYGYTF.

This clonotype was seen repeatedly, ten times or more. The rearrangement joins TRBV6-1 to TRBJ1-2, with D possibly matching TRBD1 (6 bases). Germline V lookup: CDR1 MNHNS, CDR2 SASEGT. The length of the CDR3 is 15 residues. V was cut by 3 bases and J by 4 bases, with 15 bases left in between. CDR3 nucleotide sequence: TGTGCCAGCAGTGAGCAACCGGGACAAGTCTATGGCTACACCTTC. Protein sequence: CASSEQPGQVYGYTF.